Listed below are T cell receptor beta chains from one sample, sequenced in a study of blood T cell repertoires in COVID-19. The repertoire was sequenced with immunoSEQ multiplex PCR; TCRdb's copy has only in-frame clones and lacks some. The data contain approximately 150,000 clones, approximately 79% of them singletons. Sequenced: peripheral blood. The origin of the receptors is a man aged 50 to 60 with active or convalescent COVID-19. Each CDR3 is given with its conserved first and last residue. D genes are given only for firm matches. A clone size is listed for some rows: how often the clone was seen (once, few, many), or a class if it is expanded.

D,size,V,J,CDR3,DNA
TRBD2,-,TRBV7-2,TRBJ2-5,CASSWGGLAGNQETQYF,TGTGCCAGCAGCTGGGGTGGTCTAGCGGGAAATCAAGAGACCCAGTACTTC
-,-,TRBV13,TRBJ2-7,CASSSPVDEQYF,TGTGCCAGCAGCAGCCCGGTGGACGAGCAGTACTTC
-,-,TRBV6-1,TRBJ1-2,CASSESGVYGYTF,TGTGCCAGCAGTGAAAGCGGGGTATATGGCTACACCTTC
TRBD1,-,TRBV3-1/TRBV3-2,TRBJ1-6,CASSRTGLRPNSPLHF,TGTGCCAGCAGCCGGACAGGGCTGAGGCCAAATTCACCCCTCCACTTT
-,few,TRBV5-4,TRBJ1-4,CASSLITWGQTNEKLFF,TGTGCCAGCAGCTTGATAACCTGGGGGCAAACTAATGAAAAACTGTTTTTT
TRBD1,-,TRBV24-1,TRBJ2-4,CPTSHKPTTGGVNIQYF,TGCCCCACCAGTCACAAACCCACGACAGGGGGGGTGAACATTCAGTACTTC
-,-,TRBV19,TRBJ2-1,CASSIWGRGGNEQFF,TGTGCCAGTAGTATATGGGGACGAGGGGGCAATGAGCAGTTCTTC
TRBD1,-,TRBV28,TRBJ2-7,CASRRDRDPPPQQYF,TGTGCCAGCAGGCGGGACAGGGATCCTCCCCCCCAGCAGTACTTC
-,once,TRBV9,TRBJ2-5,CASSVGGRSGETQYF,TGTGCCAGCAGCGTAGGTGGGAGAAGTGGAGAGACCCAGTACTTC
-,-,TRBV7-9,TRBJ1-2,CASSLGRGTYGYTF,TGTGCCAGCAGCTTAGGCAGGGGAACCTATGGCTACACCTTC
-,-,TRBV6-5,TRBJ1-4,CASWGTSGPLEKLFF,TGTGCCAGCTGGGGCACCTCCGGGCCACTTGAAAAACTGTTTTTT
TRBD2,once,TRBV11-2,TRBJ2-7,CASSPTSGRAMDEQYF,TGTGCCAGCAGCCCGACTAGCGGGAGGGCCATGGACGAGCAGTACTTC
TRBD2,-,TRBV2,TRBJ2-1,CASRVGLAGASNEQFF,TGTGCCAGCAGGGTAGGACTAGCGGGGGCCTCCAATGAGCAGTTCTTC
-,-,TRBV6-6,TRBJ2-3,CASGPAGGNHTQYF,TGTGCCAGCGGACCCGCAGGGGGGAACCATACGCAGTATTTT
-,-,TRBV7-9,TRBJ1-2,CASSLAQVNYGYTF,TGTGCCAGCAGCTTAGCGCAGGTGAACTATGGCTACACCTTC
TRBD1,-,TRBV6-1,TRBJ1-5,CASSEKTGYVSNQPQHF,TGTGCCAGCAGTGAGAAGACAGGGTATGTGAGCAATCAGCCCCAGCATTTT
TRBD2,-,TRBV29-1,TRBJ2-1,CSGGPSGLYNEQFF,TGCAGCGGGGGACCTAGCGGGCTCTACAATGAGCAGTTCTTC
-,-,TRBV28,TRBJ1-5,CASISGGPYSNQPQHF,TGTGCCAGCATCTCCGGCGGGCCCTATAGCAATCAGCCCCAGCATTTT
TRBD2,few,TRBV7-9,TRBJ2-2,CATEMGLAGVTGELFF,TGTGCCACCGAAATGGGACTAGCGGGAGTTACCGGGGAGCTGTTTTTT
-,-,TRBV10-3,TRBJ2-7,CAISESRGIDEQYF,TGTGCCATCAGTGAGTCAAGGGGAATAGACGAGCAGTACTTC
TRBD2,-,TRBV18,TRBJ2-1,CASSPRLAGGPDEQFF,TGTGCCAGCTCACCAAGGCTAGCGGGAGGGCCCGATGAGCAGTTCTTC
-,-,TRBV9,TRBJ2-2,CASSGVITGELFF,TGTGCCAGCTCAGGGGTTATCACCGGGGAGCTGTTTTTT
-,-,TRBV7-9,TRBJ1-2,CASSIRTANYGYTF,TGTGCCAGCAGCATTCGGACAGCTAACTATGGCTACACCTTC
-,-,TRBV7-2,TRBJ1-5,CASSSGRNQPQHF,TGTGCCAGCAGCTCAGGCAGAAATCAGCCCCAGCATTTT
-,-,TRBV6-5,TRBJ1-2,CASSLGSYGYTF,TGTGCCAGCAGTCTTGGGAGCTATGGCTACACCTTC
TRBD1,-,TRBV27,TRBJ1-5,CASSSLRWDRGGVNQPQHF,TGTGCCAGCAGTTCCCTCCGGTGGGACAGGGGGGGCGTCAATCAGCCCCAGCATTTT
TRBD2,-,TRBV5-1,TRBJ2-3,CASSQGLTYTDTQYF,TGCGCCAGCAGCCAGGGACTAACATACACAGATACGCAGTATTTT
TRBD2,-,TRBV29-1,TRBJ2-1,CSAGEAGSGGEQFF,TGCAGCGCAGGAGAGGCAGGGAGCGGGGGTGAGCAGTTCTTC
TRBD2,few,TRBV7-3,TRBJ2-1,CASSPTTSGNEQFF,TGTGCCAGCAGCCCAACGACTAGCGGGAATGAGCAGTTCTTC
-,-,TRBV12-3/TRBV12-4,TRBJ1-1,CASSFRGFEAFF,TGTGCCAGCAGTTTCAGGGGATTTGAAGCTTTCTTT
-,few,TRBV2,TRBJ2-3,CASSVGGGSADTQYF,TGTGCCAGCAGTGTGGGGGGGGGCTCGGCAGATACGCAGTATTTT
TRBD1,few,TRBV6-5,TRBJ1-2,CASSPRTGTDYGYTF,TGTGCCAGCAGTCCTCGGACAGGGACGGACTATGGCTACACCTTC
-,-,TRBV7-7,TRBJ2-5,CASSLSSGNRETQYF,TGTGCCAGCAGCTTATCATCCGGGAATCGAGAGACCCAGTACTTC
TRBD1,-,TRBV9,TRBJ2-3,CASSVGWTGADTQYF,TGTGCCAGCAGCGTAGGGTGGACAGGGGCGGATACGCAGTATTTT
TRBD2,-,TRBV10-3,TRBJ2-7,CAISDVAGDYYYEQYF,TGTGCCATCAGTGATGTAGCGGGGGATTACTATTACGAGCAGTACTTC
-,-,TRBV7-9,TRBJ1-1,CASRQGNTEAFF,TGTGCCAGCAGGCAGGGGAACACTGAAGCTTTCTTT
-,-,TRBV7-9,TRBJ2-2,CASSRRQTNTGELFF,TGTGCCAGCAGCCGGAGGCAGACTAACACCGGGGAGCTGTTTTTT
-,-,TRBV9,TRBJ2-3,CASSVLSGISTDTQYF,TGTGCCAGCAGCGTTCTGAGCGGCATTAGCACAGATACGCAGTATTTT
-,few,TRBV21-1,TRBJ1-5,CASSKGTGTQPQHF,TGTGCCAGCAGCAAAGGGACAGGCACTCAGCCCCAGCATTTT
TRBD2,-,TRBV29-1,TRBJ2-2,CSVVAGSGTGELFF,TGCAGCGTGGTAGCGGGGTCGGGCACCGGGGAGCTGTTTTTT